These 21 T cell receptor beta chains share one sample of origin, sequenced in a study of Graves' ophthalmopathy and Graves' hyperthyroidism. The TCR beta CDR3 regions underwent amplification from RNA transcripts. First-round RT-PCR relied on HTBI primers, and a second-round multiplex PCR came next. TCRdb re-derived calls from the multiplex PCR reads in MiXCR, one entry per CDR3 protein. The sample lists about 370,000 distinct CDR3 sequences, approximately 18% occurring once. The sample comprised peripheral blood. The receptors here all came from an adult woman with stable Graves' hyperthyroidism.

This clonotype was recorded many times. The gene calls are TRBV19 and TRBJ2-5; D not resolved. Trimming pared 5 bases from V and 7 bases from J, leaving 11 bases between. The CDR3 consists of 12 residues. Germline V gene lookup returns CDR1 LNHDA and CDR2 SQIVND (reference sequence). For the CDR3, the DNA is TGTGCCAGTAGTCAAAACCCATGGACCCAGTACTTC. Its protein is CASSQNPWTQYF.

This clonotype was counted only a few times. The chain has TRBV12-3 or TRBV12-4 and TRBJ2-2; D not certain. The CDR3 consists of 18 residues. Trimming removed 3 bases from V and 0 bases from J, with 17 bases in between. CDR3 residues: CASSFSFGGRTNTGELFF. The CDR3 coding sequence is TGTGCCAGCAGTTTTTCTTTTGGTGGCAGAACGAACACCGGGGAGCTGTTTTTT.

This clonotype was seen repeatedly, ten times or more. V gene TRBV6-2 or TRBV6-3 combines with J gene TRBJ1-5, with a possible D match to TRBD1 (6 bases). The CDR3 runs to 17 residues. Between the trimmed V and J ends, which lost 0 bases and 12 bases, there was a span of 24 bases. Germline V CDR1 and CDR2: MNHEY, SVGEGT. The CDR3 reads CASSYSGLQGFNWLQHF. DNA for the CDR3: TGTGCCAGCAGTTACTCTGGCCTACAGGGTTTCAACTGGCTCCAGCATTTT.

This clonotype has at least ten counts. The chain combines TRBV28 with TRBJ2-2; unclear D gene. Per the germline V gene, CDR1 is MDHEN and CDR2 is SYDVKM. The CDR3 has 16 amino acids. Trimming removed 10 bases at V and 3 bases at J, with 21 bases between. The CDR3 DNA reads as TGTGCCACCCTACGACCCGGCCGAAAGGACACCGGGGAGCTGTTTTTT. It encodes CATLRPGRKDTGELFF.

This clonotype was recorded many times. The chain links TRBV28 to TRBJ2-7, with 13 bases matching TRBD2. CDR1 and CDR2 (germline): MDHEN, SYDVKM. There are 16 residues in the CDR3. Germline trimming cut 3 bases from V and 7 bases from J; bases unmatched to any gene: 9. The chain's CDR3 is CASSFTRLAGGREQYF. The CDR3 nucleotides are TGTGCCAGCAGTTTCACCCGACTAGCGGGAGGAAGGGAGCAGTACTTC.

This clonotype was detected ten times or more. The chain joins TRBV12-3 or TRBV12-4 to TRBJ1-2, with 8 bases matching TRBD1. V lost 5 bases, J lost 5 bases, and 7 bases stayed unmatched. This CDR3 has 14 residues. The CDR3 DNA is TGTGCCAGCAGTAAAACCGGGACAGGTTATGGCTACACCTTC. Translation gives CASSKTGTGYGYTF.

This clonotype was counted at least ten times. The chain combines TRBV20-1 with TRBJ1-5; 10 bases are a match to TRBD1. The V and J ends lost 7 bases and 0 bases, in that order; junction bases with no gene match: 6. Germline CDR1 reads DFQATT; CDR2 reads SNEGSKA (reference sequence). The CDR3 is made up of 15 amino acids. The CDR3 coding sequence is TGCAGTGAGACAGGGGGCTATGATAGCAATCAGCCCCAGCATTTT. Protein product: CSETGGYDSNQPQHF.

This clonotype was seen at least ten times. The chain recombines TRBV10-2 with TRBJ2-7; 7 bases agree with TRBD1. CDR3 size: 13 residues. J lost 6 bases, V lost 5 bases, and 7 bases had no gene match. Germline assignment: CDR1 WSHSY and CDR2 SAAADI. The CDR3 DNA follows: TGCGCCAGCAGTATTACCGACAGGGTCGAGCAGTACTTC. It encodes CASSITDRVEQYF.

The chain couples TRBV30 to TRBJ1-1, with D unresolved. The CDR3 runs to 12 residues. The V gene lost 3 bases and the J gene lost 7 bases, with 12 bases spanning the gap. The germline V gene encodes CDR1 GTSNPN and CDR2 SVGIG (reference sequence). The CDR3 loop reads CAWRFECNEAFF. CDR3 coding DNA: TGTGCCTGGAGGTTTGAGTGCAATGAAGCTTTCTTT.

Worth noting for this clonotype: One junction end disagrees with the germline gene, perhaps due to a read error. The V and J genes are TRBV11-2 and TRBJ2-7; TRBD1 matches 9 bases. In germline, CDR1 is SGHAT, CDR2 FQNNGV. The length of the CDR3 is 12 residues. CDR3 sequence (DNA): TGTGCCAGCAGCAAAAGACAGGGGGAGCAGTGCTTC. Translated: CASSKRQGEQCF.

This chain uses TRBV12-3 or TRBV12-4 with TRBJ1-1; tentatively, D is TRBD1 (6 bases). The length of the CDR3 is 14 residues. V was clipped by 9 bases and J by 1 base, with 15 bases between them. CDR3 nucleotides: TGTGCCAGTGGCTGGGTAGGGGGGAACACTGAAGCTTTCTTT. Protein: CASGWVGGNTEAFF.

This clonotype was seen ten or more times. The rearrangement links TRBV29-1 to TRBJ2-7; no clear D gene. V was clipped by 6 bases and J by 0 bases, with 15 bases between them. Germline V CDR1 and CDR2: SQVTM, ANQGSEA. The CDR3 covers 14 residues. The CDR3 reads CSVLRGSSSYEQYF. The CDR3 DNA is TGCAGCGTCCTCAGAGGTTCTAGCTCCTACGAGCAGTACTTC.

This clonotype appeared many times. The rearrangement joins TRBV6-4 to TRBJ2-2; 12 bases are a match to TRBD2. With V trimmed by 6 bases and J by 7 bases, 15 bases remained unmatched. Germline CDR1 reads MRHNA; CDR2 reads SNTAGT. CDR3 length equals 18 residues. The CDR3: CASRGTSGYTPLGGELFF. CDR3 nucleotides: TGTGCCAGCAGAGGGACTAGCGGGTATACTCCTTTGGGCGGGGAGCTGTTTTTT.

This clonotype was detected ten times or more. This chain uses TRBV12-3 or TRBV12-4 with TRBJ2-5; D is ambiguous. This CDR3 has 11 residues. Trimming pared 7 bases from V and 4 bases from J, leaving 7 bases between. The CDR3 DNA is TGTGCCAGCACCCTAGGAGAGACCCAGTACTTC. Its protein product is CASTLGETQYF.

This clonotype was seen many times. The J gene is TRBJ1-2, the V gene TRBV6-1; TRBD1 aligns across 12 bases. V was pared by 6 bases and J by 8 bases, with 4 bases of the junction left unmatched. The germline gives CDR1 MNHNS, CDR2 SASEGT. The CDR3 is made up of 13 amino acids. Here the CDR3 DNA reads TGTGCCAGCAGAGGGACAGGGGGCGAGGGCTACACCTTC. It codes for CASRGTGGEGYTF.

Many counts were recorded for this clonotype. This chain connects TRBV6-4 to TRBJ1-1, with TRBD1 identical over 9 bases. This CDR3 spans 17 amino acids. V shed 6 bases, J shed 3 bases, and the junction held 14 bases outside the gene matches. CDR1 and CDR2 from the germline V gene are MRHNA and SNTAGT. CDR3 amino acids: CASRETPGTGIDTEAFF. CDR3 nucleotide sequence: TGTGCCAGCAGAGAGACCCCCGGGACAGGGATTGACACTGAAGCTTTCTTT.

Comment on this clonotype: At one boundary the junction diverges from the germline segment, which might be a read error. The chain couples TRBV7-8 to TRBJ2-7; D unclear. The CDR3 covers 13 residues. The germline V gene encodes CDR1 SGHVS and CDR2 FQNEAQ. The CDR3 DNA reads TGTGCCAGCGGCTTAGGAGCCTCATACGAGCAGTACTTC. It translates to CASGLGASYEQYF.

This clonotype was seen more than once but under ten times. The chain joins TRBV13 to TRBJ2-2, with 14 bases identical to TRBD2. Trimming cost V 3 bases and J 4 bases; bases outside gene matches: 4. Germline V gene lookup returns CDR1 PRHDT and CDR2 FYEKMQ (reference sequence). This CDR3 contains 17 residues. CDR3 residues: CASSFQGLAGGTGELFF. As DNA, the CDR3 is TGTGCCAGCAGCTTTCAAGGACTAGCGGGAGGCACCGGGGAGCTGTTTTTT. Supplemented by reference TRBV13 and TRBJ2-2, the full variable domain reads AAGVIQSPRHLIKEKRETATLKCYPIPRHDTVYWYQQGPGQDPQFLISFYEKMQSDKGSIPDRFSAQQFSDYHSELNMSSLELGDSALYFCASSFQGLAGGTGELFFGEGSRLTVL.

The sample holds a few counts of this clonotype. The chain couples TRBV4-1 to TRBJ2-2, with D uncertain. This CDR3 has 13 residues. The germline CDR1 and CDR2 sequences are MGHRA and YSYEKL. V lost 3 bases to trimming and J lost 8 bases, with 10 bases between them. The chain's CDR3 is CASSHTLGGELFF. In DNA, the CDR3 is TGCGCCAGCAGCCACACCTTAGGAGGGGAGCTGTTTTTT.

This sequence joins TRBV6-1 and TRBJ1-2; no clear D gene. V lost 8 bases, J lost 4 bases, and 14 bases lay in between. Germline-derived CDR1 and CDR2 are MNHNS and SASEGT. This CDR3 is 13 amino acids long. The CDR3 sequence is CASGAQKGYGYTF. The CDR3 DNA reads as TGTGCCAGCGGCGCCCAGAAAGGCTATGGCTACACCTTC.

This clonotype was counted many times. The chain combines TRBV20-1 with TRBJ1-2; D not certain. V was shortened by 0 bases and J by 4 bases, with 18 bases between the two germline ends. Germline CDR1 is DFQATT and CDR2 is SNEGSKA (reference sequence). CDR3 length: 16 amino acids. Here the CDR3 DNA reads TGCAGTGCTAGAGACGCCCGGACCTCCGCACCCTATGGCTACACCTTC. The encoded protein is CSARDARTSAPYGYTF.